This T cell receptor beta chain originates from a study of blood T cell repertoires in COVID-19. Germline values: CDR1 SGHRS, CDR2 YFSETQ. CDR3 length equals 13 residues. J lost 8 bases, V lost 2 bases, and 6 bases had no gene match. Across 20 to 25 US areas, participants ranged in age from roughly 18 to 95 years. Original methodology: Reference gene primer amplification gave nucleated cell count estimates. Clones were read by immunoSEQ multiplex PCR, and TCRdb kept only the in-frame ones, dropping some. That table supplies the V and J calls and clone size; D and trimming were determined from the DNA. This sample yields nearly 350,000 clones, of which approximately 84% are seen a single time; 1% belongs to the top ten.

V usage is TRBV5-1 and J usage is TRBJ1-2; 7 bases line up with TRBD1. Specimen: PBMCs or T cells enriched from blood (not recorded which). This sequence originates from a woman aged 25 to 45 who had recovered from COVID-19. The chain's CDR3 is CASSFTGAEGYTF. CDR3 DNA: TGCGCCAGCAGCTTCACAGGGGCGGAGGGCTACACCTTC.